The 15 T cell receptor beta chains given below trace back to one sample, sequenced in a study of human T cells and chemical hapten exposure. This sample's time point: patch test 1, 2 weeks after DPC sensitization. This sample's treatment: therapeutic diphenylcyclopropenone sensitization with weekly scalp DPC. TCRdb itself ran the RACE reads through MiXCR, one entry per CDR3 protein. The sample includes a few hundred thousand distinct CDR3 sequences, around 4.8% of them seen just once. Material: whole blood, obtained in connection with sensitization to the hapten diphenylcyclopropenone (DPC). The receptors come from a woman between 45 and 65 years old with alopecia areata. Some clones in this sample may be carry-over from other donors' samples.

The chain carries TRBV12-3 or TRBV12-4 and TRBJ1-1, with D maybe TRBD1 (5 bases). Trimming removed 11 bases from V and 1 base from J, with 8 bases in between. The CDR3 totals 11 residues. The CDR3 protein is CAAGQNTEAFF. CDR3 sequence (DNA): TGTGCCGCCGGACAGAACACTGAAGCTTTCTTT.

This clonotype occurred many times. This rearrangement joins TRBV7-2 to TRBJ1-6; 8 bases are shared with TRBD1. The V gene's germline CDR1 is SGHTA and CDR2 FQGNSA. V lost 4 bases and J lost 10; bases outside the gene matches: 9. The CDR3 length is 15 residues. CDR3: CASSSGQGGISPLHF. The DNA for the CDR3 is TGTGCCAGCAGCTCCGGACAGGGCGGGATATCACCCCTCCACTTT. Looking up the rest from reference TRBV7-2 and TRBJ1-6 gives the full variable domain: GAGVSQSPSNKVTEKGKDVELRCDPISGHTALYWYRQSLGQGLEFLIYFQGNSAPDKSGLPSDRFSAERTGGSVSTLTIQRTQQEDSAVYLCASSSGQGGISPLHFGNGTRLTVT.

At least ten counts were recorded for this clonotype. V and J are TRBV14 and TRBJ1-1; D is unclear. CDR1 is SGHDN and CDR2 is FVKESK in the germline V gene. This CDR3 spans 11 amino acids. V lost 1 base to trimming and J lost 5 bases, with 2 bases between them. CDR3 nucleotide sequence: TGTGCCAGCAGCCAAGCGACTGAAGCTTTCTTT. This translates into CASSQATEAFF.

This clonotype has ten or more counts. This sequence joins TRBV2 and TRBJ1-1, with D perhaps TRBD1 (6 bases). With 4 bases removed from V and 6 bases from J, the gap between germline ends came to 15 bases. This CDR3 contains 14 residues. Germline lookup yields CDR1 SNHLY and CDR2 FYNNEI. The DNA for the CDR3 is TGTGCCAGCAGTGTCTTATCAGGGGTAGCTGAAGCTTTCTTT. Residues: CASSVLSGVAEAFF.

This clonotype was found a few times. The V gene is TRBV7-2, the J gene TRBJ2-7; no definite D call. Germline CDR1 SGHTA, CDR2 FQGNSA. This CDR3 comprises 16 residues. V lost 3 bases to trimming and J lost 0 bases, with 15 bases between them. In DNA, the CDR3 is TGTGCCAGCAGCTTTGGCTCGGAGCGACCCTCCTACGAGCAGTACTTC. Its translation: CASSFGSERPSYEQYF.

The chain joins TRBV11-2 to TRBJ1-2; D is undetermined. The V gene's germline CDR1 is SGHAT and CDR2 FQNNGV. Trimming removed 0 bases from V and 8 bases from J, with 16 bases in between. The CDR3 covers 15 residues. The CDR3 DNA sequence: TGTGCCAGCAGCTTAGATGGCTCCAGAGTGCAGGGCTACACCTTC. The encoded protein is CASSLDGSRVQGYTF.

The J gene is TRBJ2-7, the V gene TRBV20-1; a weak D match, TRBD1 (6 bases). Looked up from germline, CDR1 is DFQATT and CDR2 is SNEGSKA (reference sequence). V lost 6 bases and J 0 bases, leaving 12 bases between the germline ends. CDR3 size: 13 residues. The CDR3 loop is CSAYRDPSYEQYF. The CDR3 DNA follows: TGCAGTGCATACAGGGACCCCTCCTACGAGCAGTACTTC.

The chain's CDR3 is CASRGTGRNSPLHF. CDR3 bases: TGTGCCAGCAGAGGGACAGGGCGTAATTCACCCCTCCACTTT. The rearrangement joins TRBV12-3 or TRBV12-4 to TRBJ1-6, with 9 nucleotides matching TRBD1. The CDR3 covers 14 residues. V shed 6 bases, J shed 6 bases, and the junction held 3 bases outside the gene matches.

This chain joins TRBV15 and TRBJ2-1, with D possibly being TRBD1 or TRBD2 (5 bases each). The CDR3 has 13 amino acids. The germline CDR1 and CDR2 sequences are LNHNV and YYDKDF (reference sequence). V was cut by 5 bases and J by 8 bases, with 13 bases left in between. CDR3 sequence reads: CATSGRWDDEQFF. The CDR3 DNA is TGTGCCACCAGCGGTAGGTGGGACGATGAGCAGTTCTTC. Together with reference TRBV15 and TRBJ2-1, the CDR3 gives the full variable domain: DAMVIQNPRYQVTQFGKPVTLSCSQTLNHNVMYWYQQKSSQAPKLLFHYYDKDFNNEADTPDNFQSRRPNTSFCFLDIRSPGLGDTAMYLCATSGRWDDEQFFGPGTRLTVL.

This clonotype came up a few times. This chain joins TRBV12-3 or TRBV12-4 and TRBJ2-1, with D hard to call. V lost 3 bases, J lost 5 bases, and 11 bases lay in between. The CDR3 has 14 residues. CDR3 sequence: CASSFLTGNNEQFF. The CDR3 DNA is TGTGCCAGCAGTTTTCTGACGGGTAACAATGAGCAGTTCTTC.

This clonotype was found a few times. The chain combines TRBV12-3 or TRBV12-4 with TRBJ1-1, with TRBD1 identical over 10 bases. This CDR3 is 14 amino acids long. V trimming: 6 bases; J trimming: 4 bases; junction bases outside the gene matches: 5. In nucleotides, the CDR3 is TGTGCCAGCAGGATCGGACAGGGGGTCACTGAAGCTTTCTTT. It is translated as CASRIGQGVTEAFF.

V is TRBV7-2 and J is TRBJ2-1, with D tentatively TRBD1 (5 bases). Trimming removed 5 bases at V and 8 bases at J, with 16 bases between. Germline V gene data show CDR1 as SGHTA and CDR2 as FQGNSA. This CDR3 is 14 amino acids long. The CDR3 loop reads CASSPQGIRHEQFF. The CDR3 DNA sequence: TGTGCCAGCAGCCCGCAGGGCATACGGCATGAGCAGTTCTTC.

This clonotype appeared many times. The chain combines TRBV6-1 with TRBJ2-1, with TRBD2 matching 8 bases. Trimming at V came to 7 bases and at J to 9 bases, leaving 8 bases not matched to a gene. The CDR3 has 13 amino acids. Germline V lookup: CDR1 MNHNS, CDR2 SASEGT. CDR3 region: CASTVLAEGEQFF. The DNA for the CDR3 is TGTGCCAGCACCGTACTAGCGGAGGGTGAGCAGTTCTTC.

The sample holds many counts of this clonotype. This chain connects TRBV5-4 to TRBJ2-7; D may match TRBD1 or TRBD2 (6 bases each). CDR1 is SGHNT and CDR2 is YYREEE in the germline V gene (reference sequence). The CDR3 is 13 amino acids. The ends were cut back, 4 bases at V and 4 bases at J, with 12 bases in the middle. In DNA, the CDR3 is TGTGCCAGCAGCCCGGGGGCGGGATACGAGCAGTACTTC. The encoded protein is CASSPGAGYEQYF.

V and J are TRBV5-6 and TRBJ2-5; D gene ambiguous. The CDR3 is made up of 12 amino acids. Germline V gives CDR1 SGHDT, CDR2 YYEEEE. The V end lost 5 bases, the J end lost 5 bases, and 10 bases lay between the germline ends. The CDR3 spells CASSALDETQYF. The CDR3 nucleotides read TGTGCCAGCAGTGCCTTGGACGAGACCCAGTACTTC.